Presented here are 32 T cell receptor beta chains from one specimen sequenced in a study of cytomegalovirus exposure and HLA in healthy donors. In the PCR, 60 Vbeta and 13 Jbeta primers were used. Sequenced by immunoSEQ multiplex PCR; TCRdb stores in-frame clones only, minus some. The sample yields 150,000 to 200,000 clones, 84% seen once. Sequencing was carried out using PBMCs. The origin of the receptors is a man younger than 40 in good health and CMV-seronegative.

The chain employs TRBV9 and TRBJ2-1, with 9 nucleotides matching TRBD2. The CDR3 sequence is 15 residues long. Germline V gives CDR1 SGDLS, CDR2 YYNGEE. Trimming removed 0 bases from V and 7 bases from J; junction bases left unmatched: 5. CDR3 protein: CASSVGLAGLNEQFF. CDR3 in DNA: TGTGCCAGCAGCGTAGGTCTAGCGGGATTGAATGAGCAGTTCTTC.

This clone has more than one count but fewer than ten. This sequence joins TRBV11-2 and TRBJ2-7; 7 bases fit TRBD1. The CDR3 spans 14 residues. V lost 5 bases, J lost 1 base, and 5 bases stayed unmatched. Germline lookup yields CDR1 SGHAT and CDR2 FQNNGV. This CDR3 is CASSLPGQSYEQYF. CDR3 in DNA: TGTGCCAGCAGCCTCCCGGGACAGTCCTACGAGCAGTACTTC.

The CDR3 nucleotides read TGTGCCAGCAGCCAAGATCGGGGCGGGGTCTCCTACAATGAGCAGTTCTTC. Its translation is CASSQDRGGVSYNEQFF. This chain uses TRBV4-2 with TRBJ2-1, with D maybe TRBD2 (6 bases). V was cut by 0 bases and J by 0 bases, with 12 bases left in between. The germline V gene has CDR1 LGHNA and CDR2 YNFKEQ. CDR3 length equals 17 residues.

The chain is built from TRBV6-5 and TRBJ2-1; 9 nucleotides match TRBD1. This CDR3 region has 15 residues. The ends lost 6 bases at V and 7 bases at J; junction bases unmatched: 10. Germline V gene data show CDR1 as MNHEY and CDR2 as SVGAGI. For the CDR3, the DNA is TGTGCCAGCAGATGGGACAGGGACGTTCTGAATGAGCAGTTCTTC. Translation gives CASRWDRDVLNEQFF.

The chain combines TRBV7-8 with TRBJ1-2; the D is unclear. Germline CDR1 is SGHVS and CDR2 is FQNEAQ. Trimming stripped 5 bases from V and 6 bases from J, with 10 bases between. This CDR3 has 12 residues. The CDR3 spells CASSNQRDGYTF. CDR3 nucleotides: TGTGCCAGCAGCAATCAAAGAGATGGCTACACCTTC.

This chain links TRBV5-5 with TRBJ1-1; a weak D match, TRBD1 (6 bases). CDR1 SGHKS and CDR2 YYEKEE come from the germline V gene (reference sequence). The CDR3 length is 17 residues. The V end was cut by 7 bases, the J end by 7 bases, with 29 bases between. The CDR3 bases are TGTGCCAGCTCGAATATCAAGGGGACATTGTCGACCAATGAAGCTTTCTTT. Its translation is CASSNIKGTLSTNEAFF. The entire variable domain, with the rest obtained from reference TRBV5-5 and TRBJ1-1, is as follows: DAGVTQSPTHLIKTRGQQVTLRCSPISGHKSVSWYQQVLGQGPQFIFQYYEKEERGRGNFPDRFSARQFPNYSSELNVNALLLGDSALYLCASSNIKGTLSTNEAFFGQGTRLTVV.

A remark on this clone: Compared with germline, one end of the junction differs, possibly owing to a read error. The chain has TRBV7-7 and TRBJ2-7; 7 bases match TRBD2. CDR3 length: 13 amino acids. Looked up from germline, CDR1 is SSHAT and CDR2 is FNYEAQ (reference sequence). For the CDR3, the DNA is TGTGCTAGCAGCTTAGTGGGGGGGTACGAGCAGTACTTC. Residues: CASSLVGGYEQYF.

A single count supports this clone. The chain employs TRBV28 and TRBJ1-1; D not resolved. V lost 0 bases, J lost 0 bases, and 11 bases lay in between. Per germline, CDR1 MDHEN and CDR2 SYDVKM. This CDR3 has 16 residues. The CDR3 DNA is TGTGCCAGCAGTTTATGGGTCAGGCCCCTGAACACTGAAGCTTTCTTT. Translating it yields CASSLWVRPLNTEAFF.

This chain links TRBV6-5 with TRBJ2-6, with D uncertain. Germline CDR1 reads MNHEY; CDR2 reads SVGAGI. The V end was cut by 8 bases, the J end by 0 bases, with 5 bases between. This CDR3 is 13 amino acids long. The CDR3 DNA is TGTGCCAGCTCCCTCTCTGGGGCCAACGTCCTGACTTTC. Translation: CASSLSGANVLTF.

This clone came up once. This rearrangement joins TRBV4-1 to TRBJ1-5, with TRBD1 matching 7 bases. Germline V gene sequence: CDR1 MGHRA, CDR2 YSYEKL. The length of the CDR3 is 14 residues. V lost 4 bases to trimming and J lost 2 bases; unmatched junction nucleotides: 2. The CDR3 bases are TGCGCCAGCAGCCTAGACAGGGGCAATCAGCCCCAGCATTTT. This encodes CASSLDRGNQPQHF.

V usage is TRBV7-8 and J usage is TRBJ2-7; 7 positions match TRBD1. The CDR3 is 14 residues long. Losses at the gene ends were 4 bases for V and 5 bases for J; bases not matched to a gene: 8. Germline values: CDR1 SGHVS, CDR2 FQNEAQ. CDR3 protein: CASSYPTGFDEQYF. The CDR3, as DNA: TGTGCCAGCAGCTACCCGACAGGGTTTGACGAGCAGTACTTC.

About this clone: A read error may produce the germline difference seen at one junction end. The chain uses TRBV7-9 and TRBJ2-5, with TRBD2 matching 10 bases. The germline V gene encodes CDR1 SEHNR and CDR2 FQNEAQ (reference sequence). The CDR3 loop spans 14 amino acids. CDR3 protein: CSSSLAGGSETQYF. CDR3 DNA sequence: TGTTCCAGCAGCTTAGCGGGAGGCTCAGAGACCCAGTACTTC.

V is TRBV11-3 and J is TRBJ1-1; D may be TRBD1 (5 bases). CDR3 length: 13 residues. V lost 5 bases and J lost 2, with 9 bases in between. Germline CDR1 is SGHNT and CDR2 is YENEEA. The CDR3 coding sequence is TGTGCCAGCAGCGCAAGGGGAAACACTGAAGCTTTCTTT. Protein product: CASSARGNTEAFF.

This clone came up once. This sample also contains other DNA sequences that code for the same CDR3. V gene TRBV7-2 combines with J gene TRBJ1-1, with D hard to call. Germline lookup yields CDR1 SGHTA and CDR2 FQGNSA. This CDR3 region has 17 residues. The V gene lost 5 bases and the J gene lost 5 bases, with 24 bases spanning the gap. This CDR3 reads CASSPPAGGTLKTEAFF. The CDR3 DNA is TGTGCCAGCAGCCCCCCGGCAGGAGGCACGTTAAAGACTGAAGCTTTCTTT.

CDR3 sequence reads: CASSIRVAGVNTGELFF. The CDR3 DNA sequence: TGTGCCAGTAGTATCAGAGTAGCGGGAGTGAATACCGGGGAGCTGTTTTTT. The chain employs TRBV19 and TRBJ2-2; 9 bases agree with TRBD2. The CDR3 has 17 residues. Germline assignment: CDR1 LNHDA and CDR2 SQIVND (reference sequence). V gave up 3 bases and J gave up 5 bases; unmatched junction bases: 10.

The chain uses TRBV7-6 and TRBJ1-1; D ambiguous. The germline V gene has CDR1 SGHVS and CDR2 FNYEAQ. Trimming cost V 4 bases and J 1 base, with 7 bases left between them. There are 13 residues in the CDR3. The CDR3 region is CASSSGPNTEAFF. The CDR3 region has the DNA TGTGCCAGCAGCTCGGGTCCGAACACTGAAGCTTTCTTT. The variable domain in full, with the rest retrieved from reference TRBV7-6 and TRBJ1-1, is GAGVSQSPRYKVTKRGQDVALRCDPISGHVSLYWYRQALGQGPEFLTYFNYEAQQDKSGLPNDRFSAERPEGSISTLTIQRTEQRDSAMYRCASSSGPNTEAFFGQGTRLTVV.

The chain combines TRBV4-1 with TRBJ2-7; a possible D gene is TRBD1 (6 bases). The V gene's germline CDR1 is MGHRA and CDR2 YSYEKL. V dropped 4 bases and J dropped 4 bases, with 20 bases sitting between them. The length of the CDR3 is 16 residues. CDR3 amino acids: CASSPYHTTGEYEQYF. The CDR3 DNA reads as TGCGCCAGCAGCCCATATCATACGACAGGAGAATACGAGCAGTACTTC.

This rearrangement joins TRBV11-2 to TRBJ1-6; 9 bases agree with TRBD1. The CDR3 is 15 residues long. Unmatched junction bases numbered 2, after V lost 2 bases and J lost 6 bases. Germline CDR1 and CDR2: SGHAT and FQNNGV. CDR3 sequence reads: CASSLWGQGNSPLHF. CDR3 DNA sequence: TGTGCCAGCAGCTTATGGGGACAGGGTAATTCACCCCTCCACTTT.

The gene calls are TRBV7-8 and TRBJ1-4; D ambiguous. This CDR3 contains 13 residues. Germline V gives CDR1 SGHVS, CDR2 FQNEAQ. Trimming took 2 bases from V and 8 from J, leaving 9 bases between them. Written as DNA, the CDR3 is TGTGCCAGCAGCTTATTCCCAGGCGAAAAACTGTTTTTT. Its protein product is CASSLFPGEKLFF.

The chain joins TRBV28 to TRBJ2-7; 8 positions agree with TRBD1. Trimming removed 6 bases from V and 0 bases from J; junction bases left unmatched: 4. This CDR3 is built from 14 residues. Germline V CDR1 and CDR2: MDHEN, SYDVKM. CDR3 DNA: TGTGCCAGCAGCCGGACAGGGCGCTCCTACGAGCAGTACTTC. Residues: CASSRTGRSYEQYF.

The CDR3 DNA reads TGCGCCAGCAGCATAGGGACTACAGGGATGAACACTGAAGCTTTCTTT. Amino acids: CASSIGTTGMNTEAFF. The chain has TRBV5-1 and TRBJ1-1; TRBD1 is a possible D gene (6 bases). Trimming cost V 4 bases and J 0 bases, with 16 bases left between them. This CDR3 comprises 16 residues. CDR1 SGHRS and CDR2 YFSETQ come from the germline V gene.

The gene calls are TRBV18 and TRBJ2-1, with 13 bases matching TRBD2. The CDR3 spans 17 residues. CDR1 KGHSH and CDR2 LQKENI come from the germline V gene. The trim removed 4 bases at V and 9 bases at J, leaving 12 bases unmatched. CDR3 loop: CASSLGPGLAGVTEQFF. The CDR3 DNA follows: TGTGCCAGCTCACTAGGGCCCGGACTAGCGGGAGTAACTGAGCAGTTCTTC.

The chain joins TRBV27 to TRBJ2-7; 12 positions match TRBD1. V shed 2 bases, J shed 5 bases, and the junction held 10 bases outside the gene matches. Germline V gene lookup returns CDR1 MNHEY and CDR2 SMNVEV (reference sequence). This CDR3 has 17 residues. This CDR3 reads CASSLSHGTGGKHEQYF. The CDR3 bases are TGTGCCAGCAGTTTAAGCCACGGGACAGGGGGCAAACACGAGCAGTACTTC.

The chain's CDR3 is CASSWEGGNYEQYF. Written as DNA, the CDR3 is TGTGCCAGTAGTTGGGAGGGAGGTAACTACGAGCAGTACTTC. The rearrangement joins TRBV19 to TRBJ2-7, with TRBD2 identical over 7 bases. CDR3 length: 14 amino acids. V lost 5 bases and J lost 3; bases outside the gene matches: 7. The germline gives CDR1 LNHDA, CDR2 SQIVND (reference sequence).

This chain's CDR3 is CASSQDLGSGELFF. Here the CDR3 DNA reads TGTGCCAGCAGCCAAGATCTAGGCTCCGGGGAGCTGTTTTTT. The chain links TRBV14 to TRBJ2-2; D ambiguous. With 0 bases removed from V and 6 bases from J, the gap between germline ends came to 8 bases. This CDR3 region has 14 residues. Per germline, CDR1 SGHDN and CDR2 FVKESK.

The rearrangement uses TRBV6-5 and TRBJ1-2; no clear D. V lost 2 bases, J lost 7 bases, and 14 bases lay in between. The CDR3 totals 14 residues. Germline CDR1 and CDR2: MNHEY and SVGAGI. CDR3 DNA sequence: TGTGCCAGCAGTTACGCCACAGCTTTCCCTGGCTACACCTTC. It encodes CASSYATAFPGYTF.

V is TRBV6-5 and J is TRBJ2-1, with D possibly matching TRBD2 (6 bases). The V gene's germline CDR1 is MNHEY and CDR2 SVGAGI. The CDR3 consists of 13 residues. With 7 bases removed from V and 5 bases from J, the gap between germline ends came to 12 bases. The CDR3 DNA sequence: TGTGCCAGCAACCGAGGAGGGAACAATGAGCAGTTCTTC. Protein product: CASNRGGNNEQFF.

The rearrangement joins TRBV15 to TRBJ1-6; tentatively, D is TRBD1 (5 bases). V shed 1 base and J shed 6 bases, with 10 bases lying between them. CDR3 length: 15 amino acids. Germline CDR1 LNHNV, CDR2 YYDKDF (reference sequence). CDR3 loop: CATSRGTGVNSPLHF. CDR3 DNA sequence: TGTGCCACCAGCAGAGGTACGGGGGTTAATTCACCCCTCCACTTT.

A single count supports this clone. The chain links TRBV18 to TRBJ1-1, with 7 bases fitting TRBD1. The V segment lost 2 bases and the J segment 2 bases; nucleotides outside the gene matches: 5. This CDR3 is built from 15 residues. The germline V gene has CDR1 KGHSH and CDR2 LQKENI. DNA for the CDR3: TGTGCCAGCTCACCATGGGACAGCTTAAACACTGAAGCTTTCTTT. Its protein product is CASSPWDSLNTEAFF.

The chain carries TRBV5-6 and TRBJ2-5; 7 bases fit TRBD1. The closer fit of TRBJ2-7 to the DNA end suggests the J call may be wrong. The germline V gene has CDR1 SGHDT and CDR2 YYEEEE. The CDR3 covers 13 residues. The CDR3 loop is CASSFRGSYEQYF. The CDR3 bases are TGTGCCAGCAGCTTCAGGGGGAGTTACGAGCAGTACTTC.

This chain uses TRBV2 with TRBJ1-5, with a tentative D call TRBD1 (6 bases). Germline V CDR1 and CDR2: SNHLY, FYNNEI. V was clipped by 10 bases and J by 0 bases, with 16 bases between them. The CDR3 length is 15 residues. CDR3 in amino acids: CATSLSGVSNQPQHF. In DNA, the CDR3 is TGTGCCACATCCTTATCAGGGGTTAGCAATCAGCCCCAGCATTTT. Supplemented by reference TRBV2 and TRBJ1-5, the full variable domain reads EPEVTQTPSHQVTQMGQEVILRCVPISNHLYFYWYRQILGQKVEFLVSFYNNEISEKSEIFDDQFSVERPDGSNFTLKIRSTKLEDSAMYFCATSLSGVSNQPQHFGDGTRLSIL.

The rearrangement joins TRBV7-3 to TRBJ2-1; D is possibly TRBD2 (5 bases). The germline V gene has CDR1 SGHTA and CDR2 FQGTGA. The V and J ends lost 4 bases and 10 bases respectively, with 14 bases between them. The CDR3 has 13 residues. DNA for the CDR3: TGTGCCAGCAGCTCCCCTCCTTCGGGGGAGCAGTTCTTC. Translating gives CASSSPPSGEQFF.